The T cell receptor beta chain under discussion was sequenced for a study of OX40 agonist ivuxolimab in advanced cancers. The overall study: An agonistic human IgG2 monoclonal antibody against OX40 (CD134) was given. Earlier treatment with anti-PD-1, anti-PD-L1 or anti-CTLA-4 was permitted, and 35% to 45% had received some.

Profiled with immunoSEQ multiplex PCR; TCRdb holds only in-frame clones, not every one. The sample records about 42,000 clones, approximately 78% being singletons. V gave up 2 bases and J gave up 8 bases, with 9 bases separating them. Germline lookup yields CDR1 SNHLY and CDR2 FYNNEI. The CDR3 totals 12 residues. V and J are TRBV2 and TRBJ1-2; D is perhaps TRBD1 (6 bases). The source of this sequence is an adult with an advanced solid tumor such as melanoma, head and neck, liver or kidney cancer. Sequenced here: CD4+ or CD8+ T cells sorted from blood, sampled in a trial of the OX40 agonist ivuxolimab. The CDR3 loop is CASSEFQGGYTF. CDR3 DNA sequence: TGTGCCAGCAGTGAATTTCAGGGGGGCTACACCTTC.